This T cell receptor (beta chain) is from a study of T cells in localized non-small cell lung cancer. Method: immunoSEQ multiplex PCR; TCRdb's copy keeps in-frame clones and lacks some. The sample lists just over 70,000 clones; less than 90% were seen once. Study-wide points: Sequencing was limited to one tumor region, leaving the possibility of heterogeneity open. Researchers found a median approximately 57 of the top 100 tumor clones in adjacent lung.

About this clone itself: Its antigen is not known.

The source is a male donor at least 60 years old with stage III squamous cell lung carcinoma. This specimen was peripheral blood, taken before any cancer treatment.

The CDR3, as DNA: TGCAGCGCTCGAGAGGGGGGAGTTGGGACCGGGGAGCTGTTTTTT. Its protein product is CSAREGGVGTGELFF. The V and J genes are TRBV29-1 and TRBJ2-2; D possibly uses TRBD1 or TRBD2 (6 bases each). The CDR3 totals 15 residues. The V end was cut by 7 bases, the J end by 5 bases, with 20 bases between. Germline values: CDR1 SQVTM, CDR2 ANQGSEA.